Each of the 2 T cell receptor beta chains below was sequenced from the same sample in a study of blood T cell repertoires in COVID-19. TCRdb's copy holds only in-frame clones and misses some; the assay was immunoSEQ multiplex PCR. The sample records around 220,000 clones, about 84% being singletons. The specimen sequenced was PBMCs or T cells enriched from blood (not recorded which). The source of these receptors is a woman between 40 and 55 years old with acute COVID-19.

This clone has just a few counts. The chain employs TRBV6-2 or TRBV6-3 and TRBJ2-2, with a tentative D call TRBD2 (5 bases). The V gene lost 6 bases and the J gene lost 2 bases, with 19 bases spanning the gap. CDR3 size: 17 residues. Per germline, CDR1 MNHEY and CDR2 SVGEGT. The DNA of the CDR3 is TGTGCCAGCAGCCCTAGCATGTCCCTTGATAACACCGGGGAGCTGTTTTTT. Its translation: CASSPSMSLDNTGELFF.

The chain is built from TRBV28 and TRBJ1-4; tentative D call: TRBD1 (5 bases). Trimming took 11 bases from V and 5 from J, leaving 12 bases between them. CDR3 length: 12 residues. Per germline, CDR1 MDHEN and CDR2 SYDVKM. CDR3 sequence: CAGGGKNEKLFF. The DNA for the CDR3 is TGTGCCGGCGGGGGTAAAAATGAAAAACTGTTTTTT.